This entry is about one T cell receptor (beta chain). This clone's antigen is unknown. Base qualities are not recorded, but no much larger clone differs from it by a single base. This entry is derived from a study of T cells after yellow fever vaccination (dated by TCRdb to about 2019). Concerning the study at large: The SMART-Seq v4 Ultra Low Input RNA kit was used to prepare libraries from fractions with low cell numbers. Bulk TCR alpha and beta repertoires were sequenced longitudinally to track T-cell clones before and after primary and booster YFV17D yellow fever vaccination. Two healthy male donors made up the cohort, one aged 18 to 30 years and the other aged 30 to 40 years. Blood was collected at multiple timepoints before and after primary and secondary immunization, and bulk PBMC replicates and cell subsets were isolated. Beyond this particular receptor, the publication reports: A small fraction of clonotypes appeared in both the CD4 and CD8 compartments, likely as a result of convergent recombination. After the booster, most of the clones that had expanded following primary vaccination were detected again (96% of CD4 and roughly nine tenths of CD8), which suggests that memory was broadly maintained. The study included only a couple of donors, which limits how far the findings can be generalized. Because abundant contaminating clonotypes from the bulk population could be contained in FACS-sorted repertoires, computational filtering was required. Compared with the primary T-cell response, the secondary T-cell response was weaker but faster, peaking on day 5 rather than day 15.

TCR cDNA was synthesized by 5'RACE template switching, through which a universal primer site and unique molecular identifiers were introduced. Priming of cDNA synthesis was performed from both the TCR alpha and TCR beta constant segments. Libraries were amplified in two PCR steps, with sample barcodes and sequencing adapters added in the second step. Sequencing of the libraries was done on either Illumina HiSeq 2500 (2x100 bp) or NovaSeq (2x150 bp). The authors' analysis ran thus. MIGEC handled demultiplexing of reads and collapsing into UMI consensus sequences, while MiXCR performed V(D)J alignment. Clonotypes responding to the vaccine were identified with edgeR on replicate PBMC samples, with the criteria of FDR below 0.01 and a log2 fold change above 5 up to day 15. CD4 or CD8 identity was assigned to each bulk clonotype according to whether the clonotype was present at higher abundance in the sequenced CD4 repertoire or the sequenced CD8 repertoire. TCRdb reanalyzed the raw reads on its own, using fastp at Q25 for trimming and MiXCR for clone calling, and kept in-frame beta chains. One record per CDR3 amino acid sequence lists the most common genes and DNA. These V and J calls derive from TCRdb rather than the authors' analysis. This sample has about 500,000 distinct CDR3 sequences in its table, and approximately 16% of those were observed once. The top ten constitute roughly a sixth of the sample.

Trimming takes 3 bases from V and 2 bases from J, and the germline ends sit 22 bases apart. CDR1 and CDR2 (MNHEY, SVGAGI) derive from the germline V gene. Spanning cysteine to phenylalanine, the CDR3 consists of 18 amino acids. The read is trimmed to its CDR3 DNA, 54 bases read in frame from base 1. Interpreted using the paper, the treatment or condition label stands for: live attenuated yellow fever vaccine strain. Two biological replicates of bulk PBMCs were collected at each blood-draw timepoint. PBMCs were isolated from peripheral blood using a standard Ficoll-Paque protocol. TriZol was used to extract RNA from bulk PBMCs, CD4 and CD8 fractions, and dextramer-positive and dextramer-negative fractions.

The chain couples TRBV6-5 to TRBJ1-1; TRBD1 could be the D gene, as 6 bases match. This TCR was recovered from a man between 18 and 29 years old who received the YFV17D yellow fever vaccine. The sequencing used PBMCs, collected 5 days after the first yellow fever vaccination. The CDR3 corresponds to CASSYSPRGLPFNTEAFF. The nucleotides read TGTGCCAGCAGTTATTCCCCCAGGGGCTTGCCATTTAACACTGAAGCTTTCTTT.